These 16 T cell receptor beta chains were sequenced from one sample in a study of control samples from healthy donors and cancer patients. The assay was immunoSEQ multiplex PCR, and TCRdb's table has in-frame clones only and misses some. This repertoire shows hundreds of thousands of clones, more than 65% found once; its top ten account for about 14%. The sample was PBMCs. The receptors shown here come from a woman aged 60-70 years with lung cancer.

J is TRBJ1-2 and V is TRBV19, with 11 bases aligning to TRBD1. CDR3 length equals 15 residues. Germline V CDR1 and CDR2: LNHDA, SQIVND (reference sequence). V dropped 1 base and J dropped 6; count of bases not matched to a gene: 4. CDR3 nucleotides: TGTGCCAGTAGTATAGGGACAGGGGGCGTCGATGGCTACACCTTC. It specifies CASSIGTGGVDGYTF. The full variable domain, its missing parts supplied by reference TRBV19 and TRBJ1-2, is DGGITQSPKYLFRKEGQNVTLSCEQNLNHDAMYWYRQDPGQGLRLIYYSQIVNDFQKGDIAEGYSVSREKKESFPLTVTSAQKNPTAFYLCASSIGTGGVDGYTFGSGTRLTVV.

This chain joins TRBV3-1 (or the pseudogene TRBV3-2) and TRBJ2-5, with 8 bases fitting TRBD2. The CDR3 has 17 amino acids. Per the germline V gene, CDR1 is LGHDT and CDR2 is YNNKEL (reference sequence). Unmatched junction bases numbered 11, after V lost 0 bases and J lost 5 bases. In DNA form, the CDR3 reads TGTGCCAGCAGCCAAGATCGACGGGGGGGCGAGTTGGAGACCCAGTACTTC. Its protein product is CASSQDRRGGELETQYF.

The chain carries TRBV19 and TRBJ1-1, with TRBD1 as a possible D gene (5 bases). This CDR3 is 11 amino acids long. Trimming stripped 5 bases from V and 14 bases from J, with 15 bases between. Germline CDR1 reads LNHDA; CDR2 reads SQIVND (reference sequence). The CDR3 nucleotides read TGTGCCAGTAGTTGGGGCCCAGAAAGGTTCTTT. Amino acids: CASSWGPERFF.

This chain links TRBV6-1 with TRBJ2-3; D gene uncertain. The CDR3 consists of 14 residues. The V and J ends lost 2 bases and 2 bases respectively, with 8 bases between them. Germline V gene data show CDR1 as MNHNS and CDR2 as SASEGT. This CDR3 reads CASSERTYTDTQYF. CDR3 in DNA: TGTGCCAGCAGTGAAAGGACCTACACAGATACGCAGTATTTT.

V is TRBV27 and J is TRBJ1-3; D is ambiguous. The V end was cut by 0 bases, the J end by 1 base, with 7 bases between. The CDR3 loop spans 15 amino acids. Germline assignment: CDR1 MNHEY and CDR2 SMNVEV (reference sequence). CDR3 region: CASSLSGPSGNTIYF. The CDR3 nucleotides read TGTGCCAGCAGTTTATCGGGTCCGTCTGGAAACACCATATATTTT.

The CDR3 nucleotides read TGCGCCAGCAGCTGGACGACCCCGGGACTAGTCGTAGCTGGGGCCAACGTCCTGACTTTC. Its translation: CASSWTTPGLVVAGANVLTF. The rearrangement links TRBV5-1 to TRBJ2-6; 8 bases are shared with TRBD2. The germline CDR1 and CDR2 sequences are SGHRS and YFSETQ. This CDR3 is built from 20 residues. The trim removed 3 bases at V and 2 bases at J, leaving 16 bases unmatched.

The J gene is TRBJ1-1, the V gene TRBV6-2 or TRBV6-3; 7 nucleotides align to TRBD1. Germline V CDR1 and CDR2: MNHEY, SVGEGT. After removal of 3 bases from V and 4 bases from J, the junction contained 2 bases not matched to a gene. This CDR3 region has 13 residues. Here the CDR3 DNA reads TGTGCCAGCAGTTATGACAGGGCCACTGAAGCTTTCTTT. Translation gives CASSYDRATEAFF.

V gene TRBV5-6 combines with J gene TRBJ1-4; 11 bases line up with TRBD1. Germline trimming cut 3 bases from V and 4 bases from J; bases unmatched to any gene: 5. This CDR3 has 16 residues. Germline assignment: CDR1 SGHDT and CDR2 YYEEEE. CDR3 sequence (DNA): TGTGCCAGCAGCTCGGCTGGGACAGGGGGTAATGAAAAACTGTTTTTT. Its translation is CASSSAGTGGNEKLFF.

The chain uses TRBV7-9 and TRBJ1-6; unclear D gene. The CDR3 consists of 13 residues. The germline V gene has CDR1 SEHNR and CDR2 FQNEAQ (reference sequence). Trimming removed 0 bases at V and 14 bases at J, with 11 bases between. This CDR3 is CASSLAGLEALHF. As DNA, the CDR3 is TGTGCCAGCAGCTTAGCCGGCTTAGAGGCCCTCCACTTT.

This clone was found once. The chain recombines TRBV5-1 with TRBJ2-7; TRBD1 matches 9 bases. After removal of 4 bases from V and 0 bases from J, the junction contained 14 bases not matched to a gene. The germline V gene has CDR1 SGHRS and CDR2 YFSETQ. This CDR3 region has 18 residues. The CDR3 nucleotides are TGCGCCAGCAGCCAACGCCCTAGGGGACAGGGCTTCTCCTACGAGCAGTACTTC. Translated, it gives CASSQRPRGQGFSYEQYF.

The chain joins TRBV29-1 to TRBJ2-5, with no clear D. The CDR3 length is 13 residues. Trimming cost V 3 bases and J 4 bases, with 12 bases left between them. Germline loops: CDR1 SQVTM, CDR2 ANQGSEA. This chain's CDR3 is CSVDGSLGETQYF. In DNA form, the CDR3 reads TGCAGCGTTGACGGCTCTCTGGGAGAGACCCAGTACTTC.

V is TRBV5-6 and J is TRBJ2-7; 10 nucleotides match TRBD2. CDR1 and CDR2 from the germline V gene are SGHDT and YYEEEE. The CDR3 length is 14 residues. Trimming took 4 bases from V and 4 from J; bases not matched to a gene: 5. CDR3 nucleotides: TGTGCCAGCAGCGAAACTAGCGGGACTTACGAGCAGTACTTC. Protein product: CASSETSGTYEQYF.

The chain links TRBV6-5 to TRBJ2-5; tentative D call: TRBD2 (6 bases). CDR3 length equals 14 residues. CDR1 and CDR2 (germline): MNHEY, SVGAGI. V was pared by 7 bases and J by 3 bases, with 15 bases between. For the CDR3, the DNA is TGTGCCAGCAAACACTCGACTAGAAAAGAGACCCAGTACTTC. Amino acid sequence: CASKHSTRKETQYF.

The chain employs TRBV5-5 and TRBJ2-1, with 11 bases fitting TRBD2. With 4 bases clipped from V and 3 bases from J, the junction kept 3 bases outside the gene matches. This CDR3 region has 15 residues. The germline gives CDR1 SGHKS, CDR2 YYEKEE (reference sequence). The DNA of the CDR3 is TGTGCCAGCAGCCCGCTAGCGGGGGGCTACAATGAGCAGTTCTTC. Protein sequence: CASSPLAGGYNEQFF. Filled out from reference TRBV5-5 and TRBJ2-1, the complete variable domain reads DAGVTQSPTHLIKTRGQQVTLRCSPISGHKSVSWYQQVLGQGPQFIFQYYEKEERGRGNFPDRFSARQFPNYSSELNVNALLLGDSALYLCASSPLAGGYNEQFFGPGTRLTVL.

The chain couples TRBV27 to TRBJ2-7, with TRBD1 matching 9 bases. The CDR3 contains 14 residues. V shed 8 bases and J 2 bases; nucleotides not matched to a gene: 7. CDR1 MNHEY and CDR2 SMNVEV come from the germline V gene (reference sequence). CDR3 sequence reads: CASGRDRVPYEQYF. CDR3 coding DNA: TGTGCCAGCGGTCGGGACAGGGTCCCCTACGAGCAGTACTTC.

The sample holds one count of this clone. V usage is TRBV2 and J usage is TRBJ2-7; 8 nucleotides line up with TRBD2. Germline assignment: CDR1 SNHLY and CDR2 FYNNEI. Trimming took 4 bases from V and 3 from J; bases not matched to a gene: 5. The CDR3 has 14 residues. The CDR3 here is CASSVGLAGYEQYF. The CDR3 DNA is TGTGCCAGCAGTGTAGGTCTAGCGGGCTACGAGCAGTACTTC.